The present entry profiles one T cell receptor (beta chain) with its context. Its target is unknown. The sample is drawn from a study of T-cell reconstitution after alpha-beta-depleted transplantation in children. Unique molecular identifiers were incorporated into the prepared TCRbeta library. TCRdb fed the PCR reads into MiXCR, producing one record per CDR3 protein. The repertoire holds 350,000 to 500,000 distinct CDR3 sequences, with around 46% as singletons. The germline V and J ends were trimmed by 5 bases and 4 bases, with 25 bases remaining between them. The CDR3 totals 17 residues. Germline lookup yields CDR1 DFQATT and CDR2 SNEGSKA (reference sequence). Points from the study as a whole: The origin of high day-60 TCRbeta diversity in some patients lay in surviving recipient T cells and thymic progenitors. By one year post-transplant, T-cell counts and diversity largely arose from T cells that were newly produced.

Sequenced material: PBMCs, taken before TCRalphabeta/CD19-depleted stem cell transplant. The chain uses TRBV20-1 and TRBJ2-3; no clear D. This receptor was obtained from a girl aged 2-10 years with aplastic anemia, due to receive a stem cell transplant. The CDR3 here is CSALRLPPSRSADTQYF. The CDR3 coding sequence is TGCAGTGCTTTGAGGCTCCCCCCCAGCCGAAGCGCAGATACGCAGTATTTT.